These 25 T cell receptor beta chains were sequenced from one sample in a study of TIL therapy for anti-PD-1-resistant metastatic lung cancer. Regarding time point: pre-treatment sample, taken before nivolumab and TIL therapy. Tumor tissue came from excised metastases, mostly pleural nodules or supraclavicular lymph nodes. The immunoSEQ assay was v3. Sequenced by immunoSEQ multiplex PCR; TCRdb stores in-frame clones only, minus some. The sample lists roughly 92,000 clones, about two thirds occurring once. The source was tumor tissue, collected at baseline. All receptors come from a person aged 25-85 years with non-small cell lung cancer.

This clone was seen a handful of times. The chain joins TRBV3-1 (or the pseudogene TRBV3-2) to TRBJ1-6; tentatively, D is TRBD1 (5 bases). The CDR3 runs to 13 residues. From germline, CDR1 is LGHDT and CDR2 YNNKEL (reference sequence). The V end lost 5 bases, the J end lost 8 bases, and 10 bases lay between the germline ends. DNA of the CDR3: TGTGCCAGCAGCACACGAGGGGATTCACCCCTCCACTTT. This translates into CASSTRGDSPLHF.

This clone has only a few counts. Here the CDR3 reads CASSPGGADYGYTF. The DNA of the CDR3 is TGCGCCAGCAGCCCAGGGGGCGCGGACTATGGCTACACCTTC. The genes are TRBV5-1 and TRBJ1-2; 8 bases are shared with TRBD1. The CDR3 is 14 residues long. Losses at the gene ends were 4 bases for V and 3 bases for J; bases not matched to a gene: 5. Germline V gives CDR1 SGHRS, CDR2 YFSETQ.

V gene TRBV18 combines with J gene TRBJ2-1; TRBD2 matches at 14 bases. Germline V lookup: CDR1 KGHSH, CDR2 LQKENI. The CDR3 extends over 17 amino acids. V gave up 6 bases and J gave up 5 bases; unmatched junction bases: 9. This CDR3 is CASSPTRLAGGDNEQFF. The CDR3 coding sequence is TGTGCCAGCTCCCCGACCCGACTAGCGGGGGGGGACAATGAGCAGTTCTTC.

CDR3 nucleotides: TGCGCCAGCAGCCACTCGTTAGTGGGGCAAGAGACCCAGTACTTC. Its protein is CASSHSLVGQETQYF. The chain uses TRBV4-1 and TRBJ2-5; D gene unclear. V lost 3 bases, J lost 2 bases, and 13 bases lay in between. Germline values: CDR1 MGHRA, CDR2 YSYEKL. This CDR3 contains 15 residues.

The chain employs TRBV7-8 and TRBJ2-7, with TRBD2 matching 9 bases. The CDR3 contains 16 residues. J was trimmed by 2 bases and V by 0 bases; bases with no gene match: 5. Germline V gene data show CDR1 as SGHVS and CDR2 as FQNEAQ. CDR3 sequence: CASSLAVAGAPYEQYF. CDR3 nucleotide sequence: TGTGCCAGCAGCTTAGCCGTAGCGGGAGCCCCCTACGAGCAGTACTTC.

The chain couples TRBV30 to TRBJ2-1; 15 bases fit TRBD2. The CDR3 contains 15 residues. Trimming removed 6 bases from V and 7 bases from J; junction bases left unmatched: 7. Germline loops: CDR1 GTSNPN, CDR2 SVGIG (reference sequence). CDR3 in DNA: TGTGCCTGTCCGAAGGGACTAGCGGGGGGTAATGAGCAGTTCTTC. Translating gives CACPKGLAGGNEQFF. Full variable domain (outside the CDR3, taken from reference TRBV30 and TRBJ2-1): SQTIHQWPATLVQPVGSPLSLECTVEGTSNPNLYWYRQAAGRGLQLLFYSVGIGQISSEVPQNLSASRPQDRQFILSSKKLLLSDSGFYLCACPKGLAGGNEQFFGPGTRLTVL.

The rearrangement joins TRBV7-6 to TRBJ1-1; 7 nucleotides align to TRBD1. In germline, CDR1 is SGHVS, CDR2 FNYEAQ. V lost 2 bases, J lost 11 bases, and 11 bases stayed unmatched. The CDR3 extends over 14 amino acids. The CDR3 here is CASSLTGVRDSAFF. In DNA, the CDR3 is TGTGCCAGCAGCTTAACAGGGGTTAGAGATTCGGCTTTCTTT.

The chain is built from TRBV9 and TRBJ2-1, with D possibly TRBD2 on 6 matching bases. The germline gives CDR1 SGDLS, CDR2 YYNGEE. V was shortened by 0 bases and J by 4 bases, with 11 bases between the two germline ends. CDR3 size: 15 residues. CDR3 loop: CASSVGSGFYNEQFF. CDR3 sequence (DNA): TGTGCCAGCAGCGTAGGTAGCGGCTTTTACAATGAGCAGTTCTTC.

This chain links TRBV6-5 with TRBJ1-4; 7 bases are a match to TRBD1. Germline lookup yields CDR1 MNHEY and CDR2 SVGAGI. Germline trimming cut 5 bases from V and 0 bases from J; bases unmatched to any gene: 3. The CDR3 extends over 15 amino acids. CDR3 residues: CASSTGVATNEKLFF. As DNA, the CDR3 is TGTGCCAGCAGTACAGGGGTGGCAACTAATGAAAAACTGTTTTTT.

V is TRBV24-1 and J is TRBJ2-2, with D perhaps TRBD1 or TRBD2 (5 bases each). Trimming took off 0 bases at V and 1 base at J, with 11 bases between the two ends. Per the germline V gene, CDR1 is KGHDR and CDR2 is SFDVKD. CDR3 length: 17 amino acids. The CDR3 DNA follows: TGTGCCACCAGTGATTTGCAAGAGGGGAGGAACACCGGGGAGCTGTTTTTT. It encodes CATSDLQEGRNTGELFF.

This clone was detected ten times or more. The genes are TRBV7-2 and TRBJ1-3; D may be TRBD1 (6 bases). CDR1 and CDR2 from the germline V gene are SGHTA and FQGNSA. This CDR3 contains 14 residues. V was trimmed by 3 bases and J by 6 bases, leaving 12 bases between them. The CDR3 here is CASSFYREENTIYF. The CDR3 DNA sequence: TGTGCCAGCAGCTTCTACAGGGAGGAAAACACCATATATTTT.

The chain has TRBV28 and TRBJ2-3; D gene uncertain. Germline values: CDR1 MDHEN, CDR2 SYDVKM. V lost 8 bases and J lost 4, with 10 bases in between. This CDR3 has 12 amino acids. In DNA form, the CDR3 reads TGTGCCAGCCAGAGTCCAGCAGATACGCAGTATTTT. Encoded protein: CASQSPADTQYF.

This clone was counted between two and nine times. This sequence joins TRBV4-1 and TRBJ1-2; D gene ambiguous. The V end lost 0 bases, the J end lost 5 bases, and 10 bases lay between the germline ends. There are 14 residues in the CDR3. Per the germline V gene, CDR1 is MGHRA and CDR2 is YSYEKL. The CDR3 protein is CASSQDPAGYGYTF. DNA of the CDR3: TGCGCCAGCAGCCAAGATCCGGCAGGATATGGCTACACCTTC.

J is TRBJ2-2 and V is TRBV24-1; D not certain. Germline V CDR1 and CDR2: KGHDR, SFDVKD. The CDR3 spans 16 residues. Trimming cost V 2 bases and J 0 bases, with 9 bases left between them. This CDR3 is CATSDSRSSNTGELFF. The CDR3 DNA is TGTGCCACCAGTGATTCAAGAAGTTCGAACACCGGGGAGCTGTTTTTT.

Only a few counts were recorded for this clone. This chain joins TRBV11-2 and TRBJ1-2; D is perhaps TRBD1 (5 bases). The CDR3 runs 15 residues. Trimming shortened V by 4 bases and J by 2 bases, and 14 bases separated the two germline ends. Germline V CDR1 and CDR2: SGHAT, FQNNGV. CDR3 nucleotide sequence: TGTGCCAGCAGCTCGACTCTGAGGGGAAACTATGGCTACACCTTC. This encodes CASSSTLRGNYGYTF.

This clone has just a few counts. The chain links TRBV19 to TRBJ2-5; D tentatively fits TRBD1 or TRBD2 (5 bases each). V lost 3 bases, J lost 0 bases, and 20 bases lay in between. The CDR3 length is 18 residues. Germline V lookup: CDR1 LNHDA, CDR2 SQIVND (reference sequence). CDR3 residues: CASSIEGRGPDNQETQYF. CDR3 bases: TGTGCCAGTAGTATCGAGGGCCGGGGCCCTGACAACCAAGAGACCCAGTACTTC.

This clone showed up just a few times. DNA for the CDR3: TGTGCCAGCAGCTTATTTACAGGGGGAACTGAAGCTTTCTTT. It encodes CASSLFTGGTEAFF. This rearrangement joins TRBV7-9 to TRBJ1-1; 8 nucleotides align to TRBD1. The length of the CDR3 is 14 residues. Germline loops: CDR1 SEHNR, CDR2 FQNEAQ (reference sequence). The V and J ends lost 2 bases and 5 bases, in that order; junction bases with no gene match: 4.

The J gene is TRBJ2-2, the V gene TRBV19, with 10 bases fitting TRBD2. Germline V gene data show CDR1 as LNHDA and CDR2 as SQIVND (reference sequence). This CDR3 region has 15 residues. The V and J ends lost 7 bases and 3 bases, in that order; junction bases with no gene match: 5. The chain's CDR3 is CASTSGRADTGELFF. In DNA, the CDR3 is TGTGCCAGTACCAGCGGGAGGGCGGACACCGGGGAGCTGTTTTTT.

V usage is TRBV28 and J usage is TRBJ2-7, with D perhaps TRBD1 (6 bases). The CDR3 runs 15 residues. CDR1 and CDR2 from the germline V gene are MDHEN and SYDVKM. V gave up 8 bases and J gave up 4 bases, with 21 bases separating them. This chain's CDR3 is CASGEQGGSPYEQYF. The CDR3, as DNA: TGTGCCAGCGGAGAACAGGGCGGTTCCCCTTACGAGCAGTACTTC. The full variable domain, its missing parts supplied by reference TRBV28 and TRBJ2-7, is DVKVTQSSRYLVKRTGEKVFLECVQDMDHENMFWYRQDPGLGLRLIYFSYDVKMKEKGDIPEGYSVSREKKERFSLILESASTNQTSMYLCASGEQGGSPYEQYFGPGTRLTVT.

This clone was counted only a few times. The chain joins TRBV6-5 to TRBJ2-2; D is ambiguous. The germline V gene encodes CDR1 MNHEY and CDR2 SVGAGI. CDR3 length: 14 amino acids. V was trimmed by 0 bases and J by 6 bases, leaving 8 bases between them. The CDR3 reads CASSYSIWAGELFF. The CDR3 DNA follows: TGTGCCAGCAGTTACTCGATATGGGCCGGGGAGCTGTTTTTT.

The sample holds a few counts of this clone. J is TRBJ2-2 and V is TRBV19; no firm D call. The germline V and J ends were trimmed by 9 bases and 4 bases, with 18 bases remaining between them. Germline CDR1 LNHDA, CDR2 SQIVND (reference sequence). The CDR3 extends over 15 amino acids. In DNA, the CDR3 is TGTGCCAGCGTGGACCCGGGCAGGACCACCGGGGAGCTGTTTTTT. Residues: CASVDPGRTTGELFF. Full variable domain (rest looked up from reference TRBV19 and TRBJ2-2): DGGITQSPKYLFRKEGQNVTLSCEQNLNHDAMYWYRQDPGQGLRLIYYSQIVNDFQKGDIAEGYSVSREKKESFPLTVTSAQKNPTAFYLCASVDPGRTTGELFFGEGSRLTVL.

The CDR3 reads CASSSLAGGQAGELFF. The CDR3 DNA follows: TGCGCCAGCAGCTCGCTTGCGGGGGGGCAAGCCGGGGAGCTGTTTTTT. The chain is built from TRBV5-1 and TRBJ2-2; 9 positions agree with TRBD2. CDR3 size: 16 residues. The V and J ends lost 3 bases and 6 bases, in that order; junction bases with no gene match: 9. The germline gives CDR1 SGHRS, CDR2 YFSETQ.

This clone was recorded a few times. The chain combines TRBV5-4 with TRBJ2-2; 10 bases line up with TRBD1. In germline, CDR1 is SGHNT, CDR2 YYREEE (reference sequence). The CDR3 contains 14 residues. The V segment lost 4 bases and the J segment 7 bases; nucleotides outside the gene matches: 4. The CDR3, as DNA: TGTGCCAGCAGCGCGGACAGGGGGATCGGGGAGCTGTTTTTT. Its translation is CASSADRGIGELFF.

CDR3 in DNA: TGTGCCACCCTAAGATACTTCGGACAGGGAGGTCACAATCAGCCCCAGCATTTT. Amino acid sequence: CATLRYFGQGGHNQPQHF. The chain recombines TRBV19 with TRBJ1-5; TRBD1 aligns across 8 bases. V shed 10 bases, J shed 3 bases, and the junction held 20 bases outside the gene matches. This CDR3 contains 18 residues. In germline, CDR1 is LNHDA, CDR2 SQIVND (reference sequence).

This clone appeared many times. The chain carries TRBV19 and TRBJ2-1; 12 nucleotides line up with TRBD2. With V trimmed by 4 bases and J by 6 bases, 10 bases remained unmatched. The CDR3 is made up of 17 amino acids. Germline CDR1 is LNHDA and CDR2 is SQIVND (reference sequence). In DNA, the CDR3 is TGTGCCAGTAGTAGGGTCGGTACTAGCGGGGGGACCAATGAGCAGTTCTTC. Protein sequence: CASSRVGTSGGTNEQFF.